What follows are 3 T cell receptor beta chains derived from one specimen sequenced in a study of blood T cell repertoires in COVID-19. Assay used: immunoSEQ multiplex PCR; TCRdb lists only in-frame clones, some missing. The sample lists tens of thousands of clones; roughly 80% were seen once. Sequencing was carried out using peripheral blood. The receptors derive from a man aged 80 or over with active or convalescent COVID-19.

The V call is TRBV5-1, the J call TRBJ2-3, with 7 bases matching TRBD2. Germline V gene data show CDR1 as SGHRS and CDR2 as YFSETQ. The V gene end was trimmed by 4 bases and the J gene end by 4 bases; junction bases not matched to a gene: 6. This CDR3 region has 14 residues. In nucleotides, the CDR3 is TGCGCCAGCAGCCTTGGACGGGGGGCAGATACGCAGTATTTT. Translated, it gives CASSLGRGADTQYF.

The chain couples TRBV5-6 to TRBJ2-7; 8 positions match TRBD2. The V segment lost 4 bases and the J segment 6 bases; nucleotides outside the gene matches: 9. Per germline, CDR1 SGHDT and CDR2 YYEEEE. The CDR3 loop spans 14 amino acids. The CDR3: CASSIAGLLGEQYF. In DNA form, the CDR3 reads TGTGCCAGCAGCATAGCGGGACTATTAGGCGAGCAGTACTTC.

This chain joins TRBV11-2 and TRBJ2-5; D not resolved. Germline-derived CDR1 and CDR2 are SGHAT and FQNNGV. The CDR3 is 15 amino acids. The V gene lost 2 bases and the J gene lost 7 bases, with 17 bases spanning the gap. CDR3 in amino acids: CASSLSSSRYGTQYF. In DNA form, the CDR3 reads TGTGCCAGCAGCTTAAGCTCGTCGCGTTATGGGACCCAGTACTTC.